This T cell receptor (beta chain) was captured in a study of vaccination and CD4 T cells after COVID-19. The wider study: Nasal swab PCR detected SARS-CoV-2 in convalescent patients; about 10 had mild disease, one severe. Six male and four female convalescents took part, two of them Hispanic. Convalescent patients gave post-COVID blood a median approximately 100 days post-diagnosis, range 35 to 161. Study-wide results and limits: A median 86.3% of convalescent patients' SARS-CoV-2-reactive clones emerged only after vaccination.

Points on this clonotype: Its specificity is unknown.

Treatment indicated: approximately 11-day PBMC culture with coronavirus spike peptide pools or control peptides (ViraFEST assay). Cultured CD4+ T cells had their DNA profiled by the Oncomine TCR Beta short-read assay. Each CDR3 protein gets one entry after TCRdb re-called the PCR reads with MiXCR. The sample has about 16,000 distinct CDR3 sequences, 45% to 60% seen once. Germline CDR1 SGHRS, CDR2 YFSETQ. The CDR3 runs 14 residues. The V end lost 7 bases, the J end lost 4 bases, and 14 bases lay between the germline ends. This chain connects TRBV5-1 to TRBJ2-2; weak D call: TRBD2 (6 bases). This receptor was obtained from a human donor who had recovered from COVID-19. The sample consisted of CD4+ T cells from blood, cultured in vitro, taken before SARS-CoV-2 vaccination. The CDR3 DNA is TGCGCCAGCGGGGGGTCAATTGCCACCGGGGAGCTGTTTTTT. Its translation is CASGGSIATGELFF.